The next 8 T cell receptor beta chains were all read from a single sample in a study of cytomegalovirus exposure and HLA in healthy donors (dated by TCRdb to 2015 to 2018). Library preparation was by the immunoSEQ multiplex PCR assay. For the multiplex PCR, a mixture combining 60 forward primers for TCR Vbeta segments and 13 reverse primers for TCR Jbeta segments was used. The table comes from immuneACCESS by way of TCRdb, which keeps in-frame sequences with V and J called. Part of the clones is missing from these tables; in studies checked, under half for an unresolved V gene and the rest for unknown reasons. The sample profile shows under 150,000 clones; about 77% of them were found once. The ten top clones hold 5.4% of the sample. The specimen was PBMCs. The receptor set was obtained from a woman aged 25 to 39 in good health and CMV-seropositive.

V is TRBV19 and J is TRBJ1-3; the match to TRBD1 covers 8 bases. The length of the CDR3 is 16 residues. V was pared by 5 bases and J by 4 bases, with 10 bases of the junction left unmatched. CDR1 and CDR2 (germline): LNHDA, SQIVND (reference sequence). CDR3 in DNA: TGTGCCAGTAGTCGACCCGGACAGGGAGCGGGAAACACCATATATTTT. The encoded protein is CASSRPGQGAGNTIYF.

The CDR3 region is CASTLQGQDEQFF. The CDR3 DNA follows: TGTGCCAGCACCCTACAGGGTCAGGATGAGCAGTTCTTC. The chain carries TRBV6-5 and TRBJ2-1; D perhaps matches TRBD1 (6 bases). The CDR3 length is 13 residues. V was cut by 7 bases and J by 8 bases, with 15 bases left in between. CDR1 is MNHEY and CDR2 is SVGAGI in the germline V gene.

This clone has a handful of counts. The chain uses TRBV28 and TRBJ2-5; D is ambiguous. The CDR3 loop spans 14 amino acids. The ends were cut back, 0 bases at V and 2 bases at J, with 7 bases in the middle. Germline CDR1 and CDR2: MDHEN and SYDVKM. CDR3 protein: CASSLWARQETQYF. The CDR3 DNA reads as TGTGCCAGCAGTTTATGGGCACGACAAGAGACCCAGTACTTC.

The chain couples TRBV19 to TRBJ2-2; D might be TRBD2 (5 bases). The germline gives CDR1 LNHDA, CDR2 SQIVND (reference sequence). This CDR3 is built from 15 residues. Trimming removed 6 bases at V and 3 bases at J, with 14 bases between. The CDR3 region has the DNA TGTGCCAGTAGATTTAGCGCTCTTGACACCGGGGAGCTGTTTTTT. It is translated as CASRFSALDTGELFF.

The rearrangement uses TRBV23-1 and TRBJ1-1; 7 nucleotides agree with TRBD1. TRBV23-1 is an ORF, with its function uncertain. CDR3 size: 15 residues. Trimming removed 2 bases from V and 1 base from J; junction bases left unmatched: 4. The CDR3 protein is CASSQRYRGNTEAFF. As DNA, the CDR3 is TGCGCCAGCAGTCAACGATACAGGGGGAACACTGAAGCTTTCTTT.

This clone has just a few counts. The chain couples TRBV6-5 to TRBJ1-1; 9 bases line up with TRBD1. Germline-derived CDR1 and CDR2 are MNHEY and SVGAGI. The CDR3 runs 15 residues. J lost 4 bases, V lost 6 bases, and 9 bases had no gene match. The CDR3 sequence is CASSPSDRGGTEAFF. DNA for the CDR3: TGTGCCAGCAGCCCCTCGGACAGGGGTGGCACTGAAGCTTTCTTT.

For the CDR3, the DNA is TGTGCCAACACAGGACAGGTCTATTCCAATGAGCAGTTCTTC. Protein: CANTGQVYSNEQFF. The chain combines TRBV19 with TRBJ2-1; 7 nucleotides align to TRBD1. The CDR3 extends over 14 amino acids. Germline V gives CDR1 LNHDA, CDR2 SQIVND (reference sequence). V lost 10 bases to trimming and J lost 6 bases; unmatched junction nucleotides: 12.

This clone was seen more than once but under ten times. The chain employs TRBV13 and TRBJ1-3; perhaps TRBD1 as D (5 bases). This CDR3 has 13 residues. Trimming left V 4 bases short and J 2 bases short, with 6 bases between. Germline loops: CDR1 PRHDT, CDR2 FYEKMQ (reference sequence). CDR3 loop: CASSSRAGNTIYF. Here the CDR3 DNA reads TGTGCCAGCAGCTCCAGGGCTGGAAACACCATATATTTT. Supplemented by reference TRBV13 and TRBJ1-3, the full variable domain reads AAGVIQSPRHLIKEKRETATLKCYPIPRHDTVYWYQQGPGQDPQFLISFYEKMQSDKGSIPDRFSAQQFSDYHSELNMSSLELGDSALYFCASSSRAGNTIYFGEGSWLTVV.